This entry is about one T cell receptor beta chain. Its antigen remains unidentified. The record originates from a study of vaccination and CD4 T cells after COVID-19. Sequence data for DNA of cultured CD4+ T cells were generated by the Oncomine TCR Beta short-read assay. Someone extracted genomic DNA from cultured CD4+ T cells. A single record per CDR3 protein comes from TCRdb applying MiXCR to the PCR reads. Among more than 6,000 distinct CDR3 sequences listed, approximately 31% were seen once. The germline gives CDR1 SGHAT, CDR2 FQNNGV. V lost 5 bases to trimming and J lost 4 bases, with 6 bases between them. The CDR3 is made up of 13 amino acids. The sample's treatment: approximately nine-day PBMC culture with coronavirus spike peptide pools or control peptides (ViraFEST assay). Ahead of the COVID-19 pandemic (2011-2018), the CD4+ T cells of the unexposed donor were collected. ViraFEST stimulated the growth of antigen-specific T cells using peptide pools and subsequently profiled their TCRs by sequencing. Two million PBMCs went into each well for culture with roughly 10 IU/ml IL-2 and around 10 ug/ml peptide pools. Negative selection yielded CD4+ T cells from day-10 cultures.

The clonotype was recovered from a human donor in good health. The sequenced material came from CD4+ T cells from blood, cultured in vitro. The J gene is TRBJ2-6, the V gene TRBV11-2; D gene ambiguous. CDR3 in DNA: TGTGCCAGCAGCCCGATAGGGGCCAACGTCCTGACTTTC. It specifies CASSPIGANVLTF.